Listed below are T cell receptor beta chains from one sample, sequenced in a study of T cell changes during pregnancy in multiple sclerosis. Assay: immunoSEQ multiplex PCR; the TCRdb copy retains only in-frame clones and omits some. Of some 100,000 clones listed, approximately 94% are singletons. Sequenced here: peripheral blood, sampled in the second trimester of pregnancy. These TCRs come from a female donor with multiple sclerosis, enrolled in a pregnancy study. Both conserved end residues are trimmed from each CDR3.

V: TRBV11-3; CDR3: ASSSSGPGEQY
V: TRBV2; CDR3: ASSEKGDEQF
V: TRBV7-8; CDR3: ASSLLAGFTDTQY
V: TRBV7-8; CDR3: ASSPGSGRISDTQY
V: TRBV19; CDR3: ASSMLGQSYGYT
V: TRBV14; CDR3: ASSQSQGMRSPLH
V: TRBV6-6; CDR3: ASSSSPGGKVNEQF
V: TRBV5-1; CDR3: ASRPPEQNYGYT
V: TRBV6-5; CDR3: ASSSSGRANTQY
V: TRBV5-4; CDR3: ASSFRTGLSYNEQF
V: TRBV5-4; CDR3: ASKLGSGPSYEQY
V: TRBV6-1; CDR3: ASRRGNASNQPQH
V: TRBV25-1; CDR3: ASTGNSYEQY
V: TRBV20-1; CDR3: SARHYNEQF
V: TRBV2; CDR3: ASKKAGGPYEQY
V: TRBV19; CDR3: ASSIPGYDEQF
V: TRBV27; CDR3: ASSGTGSYEQY
V: TRBV7-6; CDR3: ASSPRSSGAGFQF
V: TRBV5-4; CDR3: ASSLEARNTEAF
V: TRBV9; CDR3: ASSVASSAYEQF
V: TRBV29-1; CDR3: SVAGRATDRRF
V: TRBV29-1; CDR3: SVEDQTGSYEQY
V: TRBV5-8; CDR3: ASSPNRGTGGVSQH
V: TRBV6-6; CDR3: ASADSLYEQY
V: TRBV27; CDR3: ASRDRGSGQPQH
V: TRBV9; CDR3: ASSVTSFDRVYEQY
V: TRBV23-1; CDR3: ASSPDSSNTEAF
V: TRBV7-9; CDR3: ASSGGEQF
V: TRBV27; CDR3: ASSSTGLTNQPQH
V: TRBV18; CDR3: ASLSGDRGSQETQY
V: TRBV5-6; CDR3: ASSPGQLTDTQY
V: TRBV27; CDR3: ASNCHETTPPRGNQPQH
V: TRBV5-4; CDR3: ASRSGTSGRDTQY
V: TRBV7-2; CDR3: ASSRTDSSYEQY
V: TRBV19; CDR3: ASSIVRGSNYGYT
V: TRBV18; CDR3: ASSPDRNYGYT
V: TRBV27; CDR3: ASSFFPDTEAF
V: TRBV6-1; CDR3: ASSEFNINQPQH
V: TRBV5-1; CDR3: ASSLAAMNTEAF
V: TRBV18; CDR3: ASSPPLGTGGGEQF
V: TRBV14; CDR3: ASSQARAPAEQY
V: TRBV5-4; CDR3: ASSPGLRGTDTQY
V: TRBV20-1; CDR3: SAAGDIQY
V: TRBV6-1; CDR3: ASEWSRANEKLF
V: TRBV7-9; CDR3: ASSDGAPGEKLF
V: TRBV2; CDR3: ASSETGGGTGELF
V: TRBV1; CDR3: TTPGQGNQPQH
V: TRBV19; CDR3: ASSLGLPTDTQY
V: TRBV9; CDR3: ASSATGTGVMKEQY
V: TRBV10-2; CDR3: ASSESGHGNSPLH
V: TRBV14; CDR3: ASSQLTASEQF
V: TRBV18; CDR3: ASSPPGGGFTTGYT
V: TRBV6-5; CDR3: ASSYSTPGLAREQY
V: TRBV25-1; CDR3: ASGVRLAGFDTQY
V: TRBV28; CDR3: ASSLYGQPQH
V: TRBV7-9; CDR3: ASSIDRDDPSEQY